Below are 26 T cell receptor beta chains sequenced from a single sample in a study of T cells in Graves' hyperthyroidism and ophthalmopathy (dated by TCRdb to between 2017 and 2020). The library came from multiplex PCR. This sample was sequenced with an Illumina HiSeq 2000. The TCR beta CDR3 regions were amplified from RNA transcripts. A first-round RT-PCR of the TCR CDR3 used the HTBI primer set with the Qiagen OneStep RT-PCR kit. TCRdb reprocessed the public reads (quality trimming at Q25 with fastp, clone calling with MiXCR) and kept in-frame beta chains. Under each unique CDR3 protein, matching rows form one entry showing the most common genes and DNA. A total of some 500,000 distinct CDR3 sequences appear in this sample, over 13% of them only once. Clones ranked in the top ten supply less than 20% of the sample. Sequenced sample: blood. These TCRs come from a woman aged 18-35 years with Graves' hyperthyroidism.

The rearrangement uses TRBV4-1 and TRBJ2-7, with D tentatively TRBD1 (6 bases). This CDR3 is 12 amino acids long. The V end lost 4 bases, the J end lost 4 bases, and 8 bases lay between the germline ends. Per the germline V gene, CDR1 is MGHRA and CDR2 is YSYEKL. CDR3 sequence reads: CASSRDTYEQYV. CDR3 nucleotides: TGCGCCAGCAGCCGGGACACGTACGAGCAGTACGTC.

This clonotype was observed many times. The chain combines TRBV12-3 or TRBV12-4 with TRBJ2-3; 8 bases match TRBD2. There are 15 residues in the CDR3. With 6 bases clipped from V and 3 bases from J, the junction kept 8 bases outside the gene matches. The CDR3, as DNA: TGTGCCAGCAGCCGTTTAGCGGGACCAACAGATACGCAGTATTTT. Translating it yields CASSRLAGPTDTQYF.

This clonotype has ten or more counts. The chain couples TRBV29-1 to TRBJ2-1; no firm D call. V was clipped by 3 bases and J by 9 bases, with 15 bases between them. CDR3 length: 13 amino acids. CDR1 SQVTM and CDR2 ANQGSEA come from the germline V gene. This chain's CDR3 is CSVERQVPTEQFF. For the CDR3, the DNA is TGCAGCGTTGAGAGGCAGGTGCCCACTGAGCAGTTCTTC.

V gene TRBV12-3 or TRBV12-4 combines with J gene TRBJ2-5, with 13 bases fitting TRBD2. The V gene end was trimmed by 3 bases and the J gene end by 3 bases; junction bases not matched to a gene: 13. This CDR3 contains 19 residues. CDR3 sequence reads: CASSFRPGLAGRTEETQYF. CDR3 nucleotide sequence: TGTGCCAGCAGTTTTAGGCCGGGACTAGCGGGACGCACTGAAGAGACCCAGTACTTC.

V usage is TRBV25-1 and J usage is TRBJ1-4; a possible D gene is TRBD1 (5 bases). V was shortened by 4 bases and J by 0 bases, with 15 bases between the two germline ends. This CDR3 region has 17 residues. Per the germline V gene, CDR1 is MGHDK and CDR2 is SYGVNS. The CDR3 loop is CASSAPGTVTTNEKLFF. In DNA form, the CDR3 reads TGTGCCAGCAGTGCCCCCGGGACGGTCACAACTAATGAAAAACTGTTTTTT.

This clonotype occurred many times. The rearrangement links TRBV12-3 or TRBV12-4 to TRBJ2-2, with D unclear. The V gene lost 8 bases and the J gene lost 7 bases, with 11 bases spanning the gap. The CDR3 spans 12 residues. The CDR3 here is CASHKAFGELFF. The DNA for the CDR3 is TGTGCCAGCCATAAAGCGTTCGGGGAGCTGTTTTTT.

CDR3 residues: CASSSSGDAGNEQYF. Written as DNA, the CDR3 is TGTGCCAGCAGTTCAAGCGGTGATGCGGGGAACGAGCAGTACTTC. The chain couples TRBV7-6 to TRBJ2-7, with D tentatively TRBD2 (6 bases). CDR3 length equals 15 residues. In germline, CDR1 is SGHVS, CDR2 FNYEAQ. V was pared by 6 bases and J by 5 bases, with 20 bases between. The variable domain in full, completed from reference TRBV7-6 and TRBJ2-7, reads GAGVSQSPRYKVTKRGQDVALRCDPISGHVSLYWYRQALGQGPEFLTYFNYEAQQDKSGLPNDRFSAERPEGSISTLTIQRTEQRDSAMYRCASSSSGDAGNEQYFGPGTRLTVT.

This chain joins TRBV10-3 and TRBJ2-7, with 10 nucleotides matching TRBD2. V trimming: 10 bases; J trimming: 2 bases; junction bases outside the gene matches: 17. The CDR3 contains 17 residues. Germline-derived CDR1 and CDR2 are ENHRY and SYGVKD. CDR3 coding DNA: TGTGCCAAGAACAGAGGGTTAGCGGGAGGCCTAACCTACGAGCAGTACGTC. Translation gives CAKNRGLAGGLTYEQYV.

This clonotype was seen at least ten times. This sequence joins TRBV12-3 or TRBV12-4 and TRBJ1-4; a possible D gene is TRBD1 (5 bases). The CDR3 is 14 amino acids. Trimming shortened V by 6 bases and J by 0 bases, and 8 bases separated the two germline ends. The CDR3 DNA reads TGTGCCAGCAGCAGACAGACAACTAATGAAAAACTGTTTTTT. Its protein is CASSRQTTNEKLFF.

This clonotype was observed once. This chain connects TRBV4-1 to TRBJ1-5; a possible D gene is TRBD1 (6 bases). CDR3 length: 15 amino acids. Germline assignment: CDR1 MGHRA and CDR2 YSYEKL. V lost 0 bases and J 8 bases, leaving 14 bases between the germline ends. As DNA, the CDR3 is TGCGCCAGCAGCCAAGAAGAGGCAGGGGTAGAGCCCCAGCATTTT. As protein: CASSQEEAGVEPQHF.

Concerning this clonotype itself: This could be a read error, since a much larger clone is one nucleotide away. The gene calls are TRBV12-5 and TRBJ2-5; TRBD2 is a possible D gene (6 bases). Germline V gene sequence: CDR1 LGHNT, CDR2 FRNRAP. The CDR3 extends over 14 amino acids. V was trimmed by 6 bases and J by 7 bases, leaving 18 bases between them. The CDR3 loop reads CASGLLTPEGTQYF. In nucleotides, the CDR3 is TGTGCTAGTGGCCTTTTGACTCCGGAGGGGACCCAGTACTTC. Full variable domain (outside the CDR3, taken from reference TRBV12-5 and TRBJ2-5): DARVTQTPRHKVTEMGQEVTMRCQPILGHNTVFWYRQTMMQGLELLAYFRNRAPLDDSGMPKDRFSAEMPDATLATLKIQPSEPRDSAVYFCASGLLTPEGTQYFGPGTRLLVL.

This clonotype has a count of ten or more. V and J are TRBV5-8 and TRBJ1-4; the D is unclear. This CDR3 has 16 amino acids. CDR1 and CDR2 (germline): SGHTS, YDEGEE. V lost 1 base and J lost 8, with 18 bases in between. CDR3 loop: CASSLYLAGKGEKLFF. For the CDR3, the DNA is TGTGCCAGCAGCTTGTATCTGGCGGGGAAGGGAGAAAAACTGTTTTTT.

This clonotype was seen at least ten times. V and J are TRBV6-1 and TRBJ1-1, with D unresolved. The CDR3 is 12 residues long. Trimming pared 10 bases from V and 0 bases from J, leaving 9 bases between. Germline-derived CDR1 and CDR2 are MNHNS and SASEGT. The CDR3 reads CAICLLNTEAFF. For the CDR3, the DNA is TGTGCCATTTGTCTCCTGAACACTGAAGCTTTCTTT.

This clonotype was picked up many times. The V call is TRBV28, the J call TRBJ2-7; 10 bases match TRBD2. After removal of 6 bases from V and 2 bases from J, the junction contained 7 bases not matched to a gene. In germline, CDR1 is MDHEN, CDR2 SYDVKM. The CDR3 is 15 amino acids. The CDR3 sequence: CASRPTSGKTYEQYV. The CDR3 DNA reads TGTGCCAGCAGACCTACTAGCGGGAAAACCTACGAGCAGTACGTC.

This chain links TRBV19 with TRBJ1-2; D gene uncertain. The CDR3 extends over 13 amino acids. V lost 3 bases and J lost 8, with 13 bases in between. The V gene's germline CDR1 is LNHDA and CDR2 SQIVND (reference sequence). The DNA of the CDR3 is TGTGCCAGTAGTATTCCCCTCCTGACGGGCTACACCTTC. It is translated as CASSIPLLTGYTF.

This clonotype was seen more than once but under ten times. This chain connects TRBV7-9 to TRBJ2-7, with D possibly matching TRBD2 (6 bases). Trimming cost V 3 bases and J 7 bases, with 13 bases left between them. The CDR3 length is 13 residues. Germline V gene data show CDR1 as SEHNR and CDR2 as FQNEAQ (reference sequence). For the CDR3, the DNA is TGTGCCAGCAGCTTGGGCGGGATGGGAGAGCAGTACTTC. This encodes CASSLGGMGEQYF.

This clonotype was detected many times. The rearrangement joins TRBV3-1 to TRBJ1-1, with 8 bases that match TRBD1. CDR1 is LGHDT and CDR2 is YNNKEL in the germline V gene (reference sequence). The CDR3 is 14 amino acids. V lost 4 bases to trimming and J lost 13 bases; unmatched junction nucleotides: 14. For the CDR3, the DNA is TGTGCCAGCAGCCCCCGGACAGGGCAAGGGTGGTGTTTCTTT. This gives the protein CASSPRTGQGWCFF.

In regard to this clonotype: A much larger clone differs from this one at a single base, so this may be a read error. The chain employs TRBV7-2 and TRBJ2-1; the D gene is possibly TRBD1 (5 bases). Per the germline V gene, CDR1 is SGHTA and CDR2 is FQGNSA. Trimming stripped 6 bases from V and 9 bases from J, with 9 bases between. The length of the CDR3 is 11 residues. DNA of the CDR3: TGTGCCAGCAGTTTTCAGGGTGAGCAGTTCTTC. Translated: CASSFQGEQFF.

The J gene is TRBJ2-1, the V gene TRBV27, with D tentatively TRBD1 (5 bases). The V and J ends lost 5 bases and 8 bases respectively, with 13 bases between them. This CDR3 is built from 13 residues. Looked up from germline, CDR1 is MNHEY and CDR2 is SMNVEV (reference sequence). The CDR3 protein is CASSLQGRHEQFF. The CDR3 coding sequence is TGTGCCAGCAGTCTCCAGGGTAGGCATGAGCAGTTCTTC.

This clonotype was counted only a few times. The chain uses TRBV9 and TRBJ1-1; the D gene is possibly TRBD1 (5 bases). Germline values: CDR1 SGDLS, CDR2 YYNGEE. The CDR3 loop spans 17 amino acids. With 0 bases removed from V and 3 bases from J, the gap between germline ends came to 18 bases. The CDR3 coding sequence is TGTGCCAGCAGCGTAGCTACTGGGGACCTGCCCGACACTGAAGCTTTCTTT. Protein: CASSVATGDLPDTEAFF.

In its sample, this clonotype was seen a few times. The chain uses TRBV6-1 and TRBJ2-7, with a tentative D call TRBD2 (6 bases). Trimming removed 3 bases at V and 2 bases at J, with 14 bases between. Germline CDR1 is MNHNS and CDR2 is SASEGT. The CDR3 runs to 15 residues. The CDR3 bases are TGTGCCAGCAGTGAGCGTCTTACTAGCCCCTACGAGCAGTACGTC. Its protein product is CASSERLTSPYEQYV.

This clonotype came up many times. The V call is TRBV11-3, the J call TRBJ2-1; no clear D gene. V lost 0 bases and J 2 bases, leaving 5 bases between the germline ends. The germline V gene encodes CDR1 SGHNT and CDR2 YENEEA. CDR3 length equals 14 residues. CDR3 bases: TGTGCCAGCAGCTTAGAACGGCCCTACAATGAGCAGTTCTTC. Translated: CASSLERPYNEQFF.

This chain connects TRBV7-9 to TRBJ2-7, with TRBD1 matching over 10 bases. The V segment lost 5 bases and the J segment 9 bases; nucleotides outside the gene matches: 13. The germline V gene encodes CDR1 SEHNR and CDR2 FQNEAQ (reference sequence). The CDR3 consists of 15 residues. The CDR3 is CASSESRDRGSRQYF. Written as DNA, the CDR3 is TGTGCCAGCAGCGAAAGCCGGGACAGGGGAAGCAGGCAGTACTTC. Filled out from reference TRBV7-9 and TRBJ2-7, the complete variable domain reads DTGVSQNPRHKITKRGQNVTFRCDPISEHNRLYWYRQTLGQGPEFLTYFQNEAQLEKSRLLSDRFSAERPKGSFSTLEIQRTEQGDSAMYLCASSESRDRGSRQYFGPGTRLTVT.

This clonotype was detected many times. This chain joins TRBV27 and TRBJ1-1; D is undetermined. The V end lost 6 bases, the J end lost 2 bases, and 10 bases lay between the germline ends. The CDR3 has 13 residues. Germline V gene sequence: CDR1 MNHEY, CDR2 SMNVEV (reference sequence). The CDR3 nucleotides are TGTGCCAGCAGCCACCGAATCAACACTGAAGCTTTCTTT. Residues: CASSHRINTEAFF.

Ten or more counts support this clonotype. The chain employs TRBV10-3 and TRBJ1-1, with D maybe TRBD1 (6 bases). This CDR3 is 13 amino acids long. Per germline, CDR1 ENHRY and CDR2 SYGVKD. V was cut by 6 bases and J by 3 bases, with 11 bases left in between. This chain's CDR3 is CAISRTAYTEAFF. CDR3 sequence (DNA): TGTGCCATCAGCCGGACAGCCTACACTGAAGCTTTCTTT.

Ten or more counts support this clonotype. This chain uses TRBV7-9 with TRBJ2-7, with 8 bases that match TRBD1. The CDR3 is 15 amino acids. Germline CDR1 SEHNR, CDR2 FQNEAQ (reference sequence). V shed 1 base, J shed 1 base, and the junction held 3 bases outside the gene matches. In DNA form, the CDR3 reads TGTGCCAGCAGCTTAGGAGGGACAGGTTCCTACGAGCAGTACTTC. It encodes CASSLGGTGSYEQYF. Based on the CDR3 plus reference TRBV7-9 and TRBJ2-7, the full variable domain is DTGVSQNPRHKITKRGQNVTFRCDPISEHNRLYWYRQTLGQGPEFLTYFQNEAQLEKSRLLSDRFSAERPKGSFSTLEIQRTEQGDSAMYLCASSLGGTGSYEQYFGPGTRLTVT.